This T cell receptor beta chain is drawn from a study of cytomegalovirus exposure and HLA in healthy donors. Notes on the study in general: A list of approximately 160 TCR beta chains associated with cytomegalovirus was given. Researchers left out some V segments, among them TRBV6-2 and TRBV6-3, as indistinguishable. Solely CMV serostatus was available to characterize immune exposure.

To note about this clone: The antigen is undetermined.

PCR was performed using 60 Vbeta and 13 Jbeta primers. Assay: immunoSEQ multiplex PCR; the TCRdb copy retains only in-frame clones and omits some. The listing records 38,000 or so clones. Unmatched junction bases numbered 4, after V lost 4 bases and J lost 7 bases. Germline V gives CDR1 SGHNT, CDR2 YYREEE (reference sequence). The CDR3 consists of 13 residues. The source of this sequence is a man between 40 and 49 years old in good health and CMV-seropositive. The chain carries TRBV5-4 and TRBJ2-1; 8 nucleotides line up with TRBD1. Sequenced sample: PBMCs. CDR3 amino acids: CASSKDRANEQFF. The CDR3 nucleotides are TGTGCCAGCAGCAAGGACAGGGCTAATGAGCAGTTCTTC.